This T cell receptor (beta chain) was identified in a study of beta chain features in type 1 diabetes. This clone was counted only a few times. Expressed TCRB transcripts got sequenced, as all isolated RNA was reverse transcribed. TCRdb's table, derived via immunoSEQ multiplex PCR, lists solely in-frame clones and lacks some. The table has 150,000 to 180,000 clones, roughly 10% seen once. The germline CDR1 and CDR2 sequences are LNHDA and SQIVND (reference sequence). Germline trimming cut 4 bases from V and 5 bases from J; bases unmatched to any gene: 6. The CDR3 extends over 14 amino acids. This sequence joins TRBV19 and TRBJ1-1, with 8 bases aligning to TRBD1. The sample comprised central memory CD4+ T cells from blood. The receptor comes from a man between 18 and 35 years old in good health. The CDR3 protein is CASSTRDRTTEAFF. For the CDR3, the DNA is TGTGCCAGTAGTACAAGGGACAGGACGACTGAAGCTTTCTTT.